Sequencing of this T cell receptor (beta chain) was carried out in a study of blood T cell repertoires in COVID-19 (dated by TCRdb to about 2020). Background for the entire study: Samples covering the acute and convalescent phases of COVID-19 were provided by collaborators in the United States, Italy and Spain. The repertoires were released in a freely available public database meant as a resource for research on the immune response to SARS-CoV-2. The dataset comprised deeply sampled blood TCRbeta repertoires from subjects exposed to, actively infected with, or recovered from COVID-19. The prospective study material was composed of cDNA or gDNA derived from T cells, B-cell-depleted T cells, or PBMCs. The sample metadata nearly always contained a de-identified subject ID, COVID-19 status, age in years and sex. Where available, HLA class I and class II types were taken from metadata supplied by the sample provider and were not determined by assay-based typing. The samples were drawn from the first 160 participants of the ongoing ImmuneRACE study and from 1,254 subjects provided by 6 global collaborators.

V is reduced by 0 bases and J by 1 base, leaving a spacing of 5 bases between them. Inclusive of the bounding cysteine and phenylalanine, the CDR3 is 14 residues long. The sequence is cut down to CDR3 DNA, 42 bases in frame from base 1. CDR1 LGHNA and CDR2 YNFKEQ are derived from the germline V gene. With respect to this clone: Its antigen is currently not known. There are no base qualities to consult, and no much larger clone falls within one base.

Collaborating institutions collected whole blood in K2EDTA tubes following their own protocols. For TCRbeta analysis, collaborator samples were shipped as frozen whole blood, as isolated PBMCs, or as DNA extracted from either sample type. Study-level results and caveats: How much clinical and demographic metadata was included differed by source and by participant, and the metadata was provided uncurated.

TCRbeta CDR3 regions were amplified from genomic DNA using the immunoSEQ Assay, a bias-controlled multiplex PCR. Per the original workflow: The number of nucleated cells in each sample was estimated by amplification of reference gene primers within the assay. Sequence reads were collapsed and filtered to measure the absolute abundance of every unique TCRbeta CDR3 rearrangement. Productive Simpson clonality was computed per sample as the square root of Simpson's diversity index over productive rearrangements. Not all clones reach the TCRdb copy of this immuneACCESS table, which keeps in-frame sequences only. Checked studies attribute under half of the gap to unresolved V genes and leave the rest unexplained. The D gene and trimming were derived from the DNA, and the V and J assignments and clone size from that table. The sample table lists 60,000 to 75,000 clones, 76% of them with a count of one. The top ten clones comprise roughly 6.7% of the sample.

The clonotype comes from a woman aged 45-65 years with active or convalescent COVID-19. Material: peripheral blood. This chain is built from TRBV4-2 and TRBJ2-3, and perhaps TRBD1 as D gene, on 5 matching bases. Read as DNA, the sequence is TGTGCCAGCAGCCAAGAAGGGGGCACAGATACGCAGTATTTT. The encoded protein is CASSQEGGTDTQYF.